This T cell receptor beta chain was recorded in a study of OX40 agonist ivuxolimab in advanced cancers. Study background: The mean age was about 61 years, ranging from about 20 to 79, with around four fifths of participants male.

Study-level results: CD4+ and CD8+ blood T cells expanded clonally by week 6 at 0.1 to 3.0 mg/kg.

The CDR3 has 12 amino acids. Germline CDR1 is SEHNR and CDR2 is FQNEAQ (reference sequence). V lost 8 bases and J lost 8, with 13 bases in between. The data were produced by immunoSEQ multiplex PCR, yet TCRdb's version contains in-frame clones alone and is incomplete. The sample consists of about 79,000 clones, about 95% of them appearing once. This clone was counted a single time. Antigen specificity is unknown. Sequencing was performed on CD4+ or CD8+ T cells sorted from blood, taken in a trial of the OX40 agonist ivuxolimab. The chain carries TRBV7-9 and TRBJ2-1; a possible D gene is TRBD2 (6 bases). The sequence was collected from an adult with an advanced solid tumor such as melanoma, head and neck, liver or kidney cancer. The CDR3 sequence is CASDAGRDEQFF. The CDR3 region has the DNA TGTGCCAGCGATGCGGGAAGAGATGAGCAGTTCTTC.